What follows describes a single T cell receptor beta chain. Its target is unknown. The repertoire was sequenced with immunoSEQ multiplex PCR; TCRdb's copy has only in-frame clones and lacks some. The sample lists under 150,000 clones; about 88% were seen once. The data belong to a study of PD-1 blockade in mismatch repair-deficient tumors. Study-level information: Patients had over 10 mismatch repair-deficient cancer types, all previously treated and progressing. Study-wide findings and caveats: Tumor-resident clones, often undetectable pretreatment in blood, expanded then contracted after pembrolizumab.

PCR or immunohistochemistry showed mismatch repair deficiency in every enrolled patient. A few pembrolizumab responders had their TCRs sequenced. This CDR3 has 14 residues. V was cut by 1 base and J by 4 bases, with 10 bases left in between. The germline V gene has CDR1 SEHNR and CDR2 FQNEAQ (reference sequence). The sequencing here drew on peripheral blood, taken 44 weeks after starting pembrolizumab. This receptor was identified in an adult with mismatch repair-deficient cancer. This chain joins TRBV7-9 and TRBJ1-2; perhaps TRBD1 as D (6 bases). The CDR3 loop is CASSLDGTSYGYTF. As DNA, the CDR3 is TGTGCCAGCAGCTTAGACGGGACATCCTATGGCTACACCTTC. The full variable domain, rest sourced from reference TRBV7-9 and TRBJ1-2, is DTGVSQNPRHKITKRGQNVTFRCDPISEHNRLYWYRQTLGQGPEFLTYFQNEAQLEKSRLLSDRFSAERPKGSFSTLEIQRTEQGDSAMYLCASSLDGTSYGYTFGSGTRLTVV.